These 32 T cell receptor beta chains originate from one sample sequenced in a study of CD8+CD57+ T cells in acquired aplastic anemia. Genomic DNA provided the template from which TCR beta VDJ and CDR3 profiles were obtained. MiXCR, run by TCRdb on the reads, gives a single entry per CDR3 protein. The sample includes approximately 99,000 distinct CDR3 sequences, approximately 48% of them seen just once. Sequencing was done on a sample of sorted CD4+, CD8+, or CD8+CD57+ T cells (not recorded which) from PBMCs. Receptors originate from a human donor in good health, serving as a control.

This chain links TRBV28 with TRBJ2-3, with D uncertain. CDR3 length equals 12 residues. The germline V and J ends were trimmed by 3 bases and 4 bases, with 5 bases remaining between them. Germline V CDR1 and CDR2: MDHEN, SYDVKM. The CDR3 bases are TGTGCCAGCAGTTTTGATTCAGATACGCAGTATTTT. As protein: CASSFDSDTQYF.

This clonotype was seen only a few times. The chain carries TRBV9 and TRBJ1-2; D not certain. Trimming shortened V by 3 bases and J by 0 bases, and 9 bases separated the two germline ends. Germline V CDR1 and CDR2: SGDLS, YYNGEE. The CDR3 totals 14 residues. The CDR3 DNA sequence: TGTGCCAGCAGCGGTGGAAGGGCTAACTATGGCTACACCTTC. Encoded protein: CASSGGRANYGYTF.

The sample holds many counts of this clonotype. This chain connects TRBV6-2 or TRBV6-3 to TRBJ2-7; D is possibly TRBD2 (5 bases). The CDR3 totals 14 residues. From germline, CDR1 is MNHEY and CDR2 SVGEGT. The germline V and J ends were trimmed by 2 bases and 1 base, with 9 bases remaining between them. The chain's CDR3 is CASSYPRDSYEQYF. For the CDR3, the DNA is TGTGCCAGCAGTTACCCACGGGATTCCTACGAGCAGTACTTC.

This clonotype has a count of ten or more. The gene calls are TRBV4-1 and TRBJ1-1, with D tentatively TRBD1 (5 bases). The CDR3 sequence is 15 residues long. CDR1 and CDR2 (germline): MGHRA, YSYEKL. V lost 0 bases, J lost 0 bases, and 8 bases lay in between. The CDR3 is CASSQDLGVNTEAFF. DNA for the CDR3: TGCGCCAGCAGCCAAGATCTGGGGGTGAACACTGAAGCTTTCTTT.

The chain recombines TRBV10-1 with TRBJ2-5, with 9 positions matching TRBD1. CDR1 is WNHNN, CDR2 SYGVQD, per germline (reference sequence). V was clipped by 8 bases and J by 3 bases; unmatched bases: 4. The CDR3 extends over 13 amino acids. CDR3 DNA sequence: TGCGCCAGCGTCGACAGGGGGGAAGAGACCCAGTACTTC. Encoded protein: CASVDRGEETQYF.

This sequence joins TRBV7-6 and TRBJ2-3; D assignment may be TRBD1 or TRBD2 (6 bases each). The CDR3 is made up of 14 amino acids. Germline values: CDR1 SGHVS, CDR2 FNYEAQ. The V end was cut by 8 bases, the J end by 2 bases, with 14 bases between. Here the CDR3 reads CASRRDIDTDTQYF. CDR3 in DNA: TGTGCCAGCCGGAGGGACATCGACACAGATACGCAGTATTTT. Combining the CDR3 with reference TRBV7-6 and TRBJ2-3 gives the whole variable domain GAGVSQSPRYKVTKRGQDVALRCDPISGHVSLYWYRQALGQGPEFLTYFNYEAQQDKSGLPNDRFSAERPEGSISTLTIQRTEQRDSAMYRCASRRDIDTDTQYFGPGTRLTVL.

This chain joins TRBV7-9 and TRBJ2-7; no clear D gene. This CDR3 has 14 residues. Trimming took off 5 bases at V and 2 bases at J, with 13 bases between the two ends. The germline V gene encodes CDR1 SEHNR and CDR2 FQNEAQ (reference sequence). The CDR3 protein is CASSHELETYEQYF. In DNA, the CDR3 is TGTGCCAGCAGCCATGAGCTGGAGACCTACGAGCAGTACTTC. Using reference TRBV7-9 and TRBJ2-7 for the parts outside the CDR3, the full variable domain is DTGVSQNPRHKITKRGQNVTFRCDPISEHNRLYWYRQTLGQGPEFLTYFQNEAQLEKSRLLSDRFSAERPKGSFSTLEIQRTEQGDSAMYLCASSHELETYEQYFGPGTRLTVT.

The CDR3 loop reads CASSLGMVTETQYF. The CDR3 region has the DNA TGTGCCAGCAGCTTAGGGATGGTGACGGAGACCCAGTACTTC. V usage is TRBV7-2 and J usage is TRBJ2-5; the D is unclear. This CDR3 spans 14 amino acids. V gave up 1 base and J gave up 5 bases, with 11 bases separating them. CDR1 is SGHTA, CDR2 FQGNSA, per germline.

This clonotype was seen a handful of times. With a much larger clone just one base away, this may be a read error. The genes are TRBV5-6 and TRBJ2-7; 7 positions match TRBD2. This CDR3 comprises 17 residues. Looked up from germline, CDR1 is SGHDT and CDR2 is YYEEEE. The CDR3 loop is CASSFGLAESGSYERYF. Written as DNA, the CDR3 is TGTGCCAGCAGCTTTGGGCTAGCGGAGAGCGGTTCATACGAGCGGTACTTC.

This sequence joins TRBV7-9 and TRBJ2-1; D gene ambiguous. Between the trimmed V and J ends, which lost 3 bases and 7 bases, there was a span of 7 bases. The CDR3 runs to 12 residues. Germline V lookup: CDR1 SEHNR, CDR2 FQNEAQ (reference sequence). CDR3 sequence: CASSLDVNEQFF. The DNA for the CDR3 is TGTGCCAGCAGCTTGGACGTTAATGAGCAGTTCTTC.

V usage is TRBV10-3 and J usage is TRBJ1-3; TRBD1 might be the D (5 bases). Trimming shortened V by 4 bases and J by 2 bases, and 9 bases separated the two germline ends. Germline CDR1 reads ENHRY; CDR2 reads SYGVKD. The length of the CDR3 is 14 residues. Here the CDR3 reads CAISVRAPGNTIYF. The CDR3 DNA follows: TGTGCCATCAGTGTCAGGGCACCTGGAAACACCATATATTTT.

A few counts support this clonotype. J is TRBJ2-1 and V is TRBV6-1, with 10 bases lining up with TRBD2. Trimming at V came to 9 bases and at J to 2 bases, leaving 4 bases not matched to a gene. From germline, CDR1 is MNHNS and CDR2 SASEGT. The CDR3 loop spans 14 amino acids. The CDR3 sequence: CASRLAGAYNEQFF. CDR3 bases: TGTGCCAGTCGCCTAGCGGGGGCCTACAATGAGCAGTTCTTC.

A single count supports this clonotype. V and J are TRBV9 and TRBJ2-7, with 9 bases fitting TRBD2. Germline lookup yields CDR1 SGDLS and CDR2 YYNGEE. The CDR3 is 16 residues long. V was pared by 0 bases and J by 5 bases, with 9 bases of the junction left unmatched. The CDR3 DNA reads TGTGCCAGCAGCGTAGGGTTGCGGGAGGGGAGGGACGAGCAGTACTTC. Protein: CASSVGLREGRDEQYF.

This clonotype was seen repeatedly, ten times or more. The V and J genes are TRBV5-5 and TRBJ1-4, with 11 bases that match TRBD1. The V and J ends lost 0 bases and 10 bases, in that order; junction bases with no gene match: 8. Germline V lookup: CDR1 SGHKS, CDR2 YYEKEE (reference sequence). The length of the CDR3 is 16 residues. The chain's CDR3 is CASSLGDAGTGGKLFF. For the CDR3, the DNA is TGTGCCAGCAGCTTGGGTGATGCAGGGACAGGGGGAAAACTGTTTTTT.

The chain couples TRBV10-3 to TRBJ1-1; D gene uncertain. The CDR3 is 14 residues long. With 8 bases removed from V and 3 bases from J, the gap between germline ends came to 16 bases. The V gene's germline CDR1 is ENHRY and CDR2 SYGVKD. CDR3 protein: CAISVRGEYTEAFF. In DNA form, the CDR3 reads TGTGCCATCTCTGTGAGAGGTGAATACACTGAAGCTTTCTTT.

The chain has TRBV6-1 and TRBJ1-6; 7 nucleotides agree with TRBD1. The CDR3 contains 14 residues. Germline assignment: CDR1 MNHNS and CDR2 SASEGT. With V trimmed by 5 bases and J by 8 bases, 6 bases remained unmatched. CDR3 region: CASSLTGIDSPLHF. The CDR3 nucleotides read TGTGCCAGCAGTCTGACAGGGATAGATTCACCCCTCCACTTT.

This clonotype showed up many times. This chain joins TRBV4-3 and TRBJ1-2; D is unclear. Germline CDR1 and CDR2: LGHNA and YSLEER. With 4 bases removed from V and 7 bases from J, the gap between germline ends came to 13 bases. This CDR3 is 13 amino acids long. The CDR3, as DNA: TGCGCCAGCAGCCCCGGGAGGATGGGTGGCTACACCTTC. This encodes CASSPGRMGGYTF.

The CDR3 protein is CATGGASNEQFF. The CDR3 DNA reads TGTGCCACCGGGGGGGCCTCCAATGAGCAGTTCTTC. The chain recombines TRBV10-3 with TRBJ2-1; 8 nucleotides match TRBD2. Germline values: CDR1 ENHRY, CDR2 SYGVKD. Trimming at V came to 10 bases and at J to 6 bases, leaving 5 bases not matched to a gene. This CDR3 has 12 residues.

V usage is TRBV2 and J usage is TRBJ2-7, with 7 bases identical to TRBD2. Per the germline V gene, CDR1 is SNHLY and CDR2 is FYNNEI. After removal of 5 bases from V and 0 bases from J, the junction contained 7 bases not matched to a gene. The CDR3 runs to 15 residues. The CDR3 region is CASSYMGGSSYEQYF. The CDR3 DNA reads as TGTGCCAGCAGTTACATGGGGGGGTCCTCCTACGAGCAGTACTTC.

This clonotype was picked up a small number of times. V usage is TRBV3-1 and J usage is TRBJ1-3; D is possibly TRBD1 (5 bases). CDR1 is LGHDT, CDR2 YNNKEL, per germline (reference sequence). The V and J ends lost 4 bases and 0 bases respectively, with 13 bases between them. The CDR3 totals 16 residues. CDR3 amino acids: CASSREVGDSGNTIYF. As DNA, the CDR3 is TGTGCCAGCAGCCGGGAAGTAGGGGACTCTGGAAACACCATATATTTT.

The chain has TRBV27 and TRBJ1-4, with 7 bases that match TRBD1. V lost 5 bases to trimming and J lost 5 bases; unmatched junction nucleotides: 8. In germline, CDR1 is MNHEY, CDR2 SMNVEV (reference sequence). This CDR3 comprises 15 residues. The CDR3 DNA reads as TGTGCCAGCAGTCCCCGTCGACAGGGAAATGAAAAACTGTTTTTT. Protein sequence: CASSPRRQGNEKLFF.

The CDR3 DNA sequence: TGCAGTGCTCGGAGGACAGTCGATGGCTACACCTTC. It yields the protein CSARRTVDGYTF. The chain links TRBV20-1 to TRBJ1-2, with D perhaps TRBD1 (6 bases). Trimming removed 5 bases from V and 6 bases from J, with 13 bases in between. The germline V gene encodes CDR1 DFQATT and CDR2 SNEGSKA (reference sequence). The CDR3 is 12 residues long.

This clonotype was recorded at least ten times. V gene TRBV15 combines with J gene TRBJ2-1; no firm D call. CDR1 LNHNV and CDR2 YYDKDF come from the germline V gene (reference sequence). The CDR3 is made up of 16 amino acids. With 0 bases removed from V and 2 bases from J, the gap between germline ends came to 11 bases. CDR3 region: CATSRESILTYNEQFF. The CDR3 DNA follows: TGTGCCACCAGCAGAGAGAGCATTCTGACCTACAATGAGCAGTTCTTC.

About this clonotype: Given the absence of the conserved phenylalanine or tryptophan at the CDR3 end, a read error is likely. DNA for the CDR3: TGTGCCAGCAGCTTTCTTCGAGAGACCCAGTACCTC. This encodes CASSFLRETQYL. This rearrangement joins TRBV11-3 to TRBJ2-5, with unresolved D. The germline CDR1 and CDR2 sequences are SGHNT and YENEEA. This CDR3 is built from 12 residues. V was clipped by 3 bases and J by 4 bases, with 6 bases between them.

The chain employs TRBV19 and TRBJ1-2; D is possibly TRBD1 (5 bases). Germline V gene sequence: CDR1 LNHDA, CDR2 SQIVND (reference sequence). This CDR3 has 17 amino acids. V lost 2 bases to trimming and J lost 5 bases, with 21 bases between them. The chain's CDR3 is CASSIFRVGEKGYGYTF. The CDR3 DNA is TGTGCCAGTAGTATATTCAGGGTCGGGGAAAAAGGGTATGGCTACACCTTC.

This clonotype was observed many times. This rearrangement joins TRBV9 to TRBJ1-1, with a weak D call TRBD1 (5 bases). Germline V lookup: CDR1 SGDLS, CDR2 YYNGEE. The CDR3 covers 13 residues. The V and J ends lost 4 bases and 6 bases respectively, with 13 bases between them. The CDR3 DNA is TGTGCCAGCAGCCCGGGGAGGGGTGCTGAAGCTTTCTTT. Translation gives CASSPGRGAEAFF.

Ten or more counts support this clonotype. The chain employs TRBV7-9 and TRBJ1-2; D perhaps matches TRBD1 (5 bases). Trimming removed 1 base from V and 7 bases from J, with 10 bases in between. The germline CDR1 and CDR2 sequences are SEHNR and FQNEAQ (reference sequence). The CDR3 contains 13 residues. CDR3 nucleotide sequence: TGTGCCAGCAGCTTAGGAGGGGACGGTGGCTACACCTTC. It encodes CASSLGGDGGYTF. Variable domain in full (rest from reference TRBV7-9 and TRBJ1-2): DTGVSQNPRHKITKRGQNVTFRCDPISEHNRLYWYRQTLGQGPEFLTYFQNEAQLEKSRLLSDRFSAERPKGSFSTLEIQRTEQGDSAMYLCASSLGGDGGYTFGSGTRLTVV.

This clonotype was seen just once. The CDR3 is CASSYSRTWGEQYF. CDR3 DNA sequence: TGTGCCAGCAGTTACTCTCGGACCTGGGGCGAGCAGTACTTC. The V and J genes are TRBV6-5 and TRBJ2-7; D is uncertain. CDR3 length: 14 amino acids. The germline V gene has CDR1 MNHEY and CDR2 SVGAGI. V was shortened by 0 bases and J by 6 bases, with 12 bases between the two germline ends.

This clonotype came up many times. The chain joins TRBV29-1 to TRBJ1-1; D might be TRBD1 (6 bases). V was pared by 5 bases and J by 4 bases, with 8 bases between. This CDR3 comprises 11 residues. Germline V gives CDR1 SQVTM, CDR2 ANQGSEA. CDR3 loop: CSVPQGTEAFF. Written as DNA, the CDR3 is TGCAGCGTTCCACAGGGCACTGAAGCTTTCTTT. The whole variable domain, filled in from reference TRBV29-1 and TRBJ1-1, reads SAVISQKPSRDICQRGTSLTIQCQVDSQVTMMFWYRQQPGQSLTLIATANQGSEATYESGFVIDKFPISRPNLTFSTLTVSNMSPEDSSIYLCSVPQGTEAFFGQGTRLTVV.

This clonotype was detected only once. The chain has TRBV6-5 and TRBJ1-1, with no clear D. CDR1 and CDR2 from the germline V gene are MNHEY and SVGAGI. Deletions cut 8 bases from V and 4 bases from J, with 17 bases between. This CDR3 region has 14 residues. CDR3 in amino acids: CASGCSIGGTEAFF. CDR3 in DNA: TGTGCCAGCGGTTGCTCGATAGGAGGCACTGAAGCTTTCTTT.

The V gene is TRBV19, the J gene TRBJ1-2, with D unclear. The CDR3 is 14 amino acids. Germline V gene sequence: CDR1 LNHDA, CDR2 SQIVND (reference sequence). V was pared by 7 bases and J by 1 base, with 13 bases between. The CDR3, as DNA: TGTGCCAGTAAAGGACGTTCTGGTAACTATGGCTACACCTTC. It specifies CASKGRSGNYGYTF.

Ten or more counts support this clonotype. The chain employs TRBV30 and TRBJ1-2; tentative D call: TRBD1 (5 bases). The CDR3 is made up of 14 amino acids. Germline lookup yields CDR1 GTSNPN and CDR2 SVGIG (reference sequence). Trimming removed 4 bases at V and 3 bases at J, with 15 bases between. The CDR3 spells CAWTPRGMYYGYTF. The CDR3 region has the DNA TGTGCCTGGACTCCCCGGGGCATGTACTATGGCTACACCTTC.